This T cell receptor (beta chain) appears in the sequencing data of a study of T cell changes during pregnancy in multiple sclerosis. Profiling relied on immunoSEQ multiplex PCR, and the TCRdb table lists in-frame clones only, not all of them. This sample has about 40,000 clones; roughly nine tenths occur once, and the top ten carry around 0.8%. The CDR3 totals 13 residues. CDR1 and CDR2 (germline): SGHTA, FQGTGA. Trimming left V 5 bases short and J 5 bases short, with 9 bases between. Material: CD4+ T cells from peripheral blood mononuclear cells, obtained in the third trimester of pregnancy. The chain recombines TRBV7-3 with TRBJ2-2, with unresolved D. The TCR comes from a female donor with multiple sclerosis, enrolled in a pregnancy study. CDR3 sequence: CASSPSDTGELFF. The CDR3 DNA reads as TGTGCCAGCAGCCCGAGTGATACCGGGGAGCTGTTTTTT.